This T cell receptor beta chain was sequenced for a study of blood T cell repertoires in COVID-19 (dated by TCRdb to 2019 to 2021). About the full investigation: Samples from collaborators originated in the United States, Italy and Spain and spanned both the acute and convalescent phases of COVID-19. Sample metadata almost always included a de-identified subject ID, COVID-19 status, age in years and sex. A freely available public database, intended as a resource for researchers studying the immune response to SARS-CoV-2, is where the repertoires were released. HLA class I and class II types, where available, came from metadata supplied by the sample provider rather than from assay-based typing. Deeply sampled blood TCRbeta repertoires from subjects exposed to, actively infected with, or recovered from COVID-19 were included in the dataset. The samples were drawn from the first 160 participants of the ongoing ImmuneRACE study and from 950 to 1,500 subjects provided by 6 global collaborators. The prospective study material was composed of cDNA or gDNA derived from T cells, B-cell-depleted T cells, or PBMCs.

The investigation overall reported the following: Clinical and demographic metadata were provided uncurated, with the amount varying by source and participant.

TCRbeta CDR3 regions were amplified from genomic DNA using the immunoSEQ Assay, a bias-controlled multiplex PCR. From the authors' description of their analysis: Nucleated cell counts per sample were estimated from amplification of reference gene primers within the assay. To quantify the absolute abundance of each unique TCRbeta CDR3 rearrangement, sequence reads were collapsed and filtered. For each sample, productive Simpson clonality was calculated as the square root of Simpson's diversity index across productive rearrangements. The table was pulled from immuneACCESS by TCRdb, which kept in-frame rearrangements only. Such tables lose some clones; where checked, under half of the loss comes from unresolved V genes, and the rest has no known cause. The D gene and trimming were derived from the DNA, and the V and J assignments and clone size from that table. The sample table shows roughly 400,000 clones, and 80% to 90% are seen once. Jointly, the top ten make up 1% to 1.3% of the sample.

Notes on this clone: The antigen this receptor binds is unknown. No qualities accompany the bases; no much larger clone lies one base away.

Participants in the prospective study were aged about 18 to 95 years, lived in 20 to 30 United States geographic areas, and enrolled through a virtual design. Cohort assignment in the prospective study relied on participant-reported clinical history from a screening survey and a study questionnaire. ImmuneRACE Cohort 3 recovered participants were defined by two consecutive negative NP/OP PCR tests, healthcare professional clearance, or symptom resolution. In the prospective study, whole blood, serum and a nasopharyngeal or oropharyngeal swab were collected from each participant by mobile phlebotomists. Over an approximately 2-month period, participants in the prospective study had the option of providing additional blood draws and questionnaires. Blood samples from the prospective study were shipped frozen or at room temperature prior to DNA extraction. This sequence originates from a man aged 25 to 40 who had recovered from COVID-19. The sample comprised PBMCs or T cells enriched from blood (not recorded which).

The DNA reads as follows: TGTGCCAGCAGACCTACGGGACAGGGGGCGGATGGCTACACCTTC. This translates into CASRPTGQGADGYTF. The sequence is built from TRBV14 and TRBJ1-2; 12 central bases correspond to TRBD1. The germline V gene encodes CDR1 SGHDN and CDR2 FVKESK. Measured from the cysteine to the phenylalanine, the CDR3 is 15 residues long. Only CDR3 DNA remains: 45 bases, in frame from the first base. V and J are trimmed by 6 bases and 6 bases, and the gene matches miss 8 bases of the junction.